The rows below give T cell receptor beta chains drawn from one sample of a study of blood T cells in healthy people across ages. TCRdb fed the 5' RACE reads into MiXCR, producing one record per CDR3 protein. The repertoire holds 1.5 million or so distinct CDR3 sequences, with approximately 43% as singletons. The source material was blood. These TCRs come from a woman aged 18 to 35 in good health. Each CDR3 is given with its conserved first and last residue. Each record gives: CDR3 DNA, CDR3 protein, V gene, clone size, J gene, D gene. The D gene is left open where the match is weak. Not all rows give a size; the values are once, few, many and, for expanded clones, a class.

CDR3nt: TGTGCCAGCTCACCTCAGCGACCGAACACTGAAGCTTTCTTT; CDR3aa: CASSPQRPNTEAFF; v_gene: TRBV18; abundance: -; j_gene: TRBJ1-1; d_gene: -
CDR3nt: TGTGCCAGCAGTTTAGCCGGGGGCCTTGTTAATGAGCAGTACTTC; CDR3aa: CASSLAGGLVNEQYF; v_gene: TRBV27; abundance: -; j_gene: TRBJ2-7; d_gene: -
CDR3nt: TGTGCCAGTCGGGGGATTACCACAGATACGCAGTATTTT; CDR3aa: CASRGITTDTQYF; v_gene: TRBV6-5; abundance: -; j_gene: TRBJ2-3; d_gene: -
CDR3nt: TGTGCCAGCAGCCCCCCGGCTGGTGATGAGCAGTACTTC; CDR3aa: CASSPPAGDEQYF; v_gene: TRBV28; abundance: once; j_gene: TRBJ2-7; d_gene: -
CDR3nt: TGTGCCAGCAGCCCCCAGCGAAAGGGGGGGTACAATGAGCAGTTCTTC; CDR3aa: CASSPQRKGGYNEQFF; v_gene: TRBV3-1; abundance: few; j_gene: TRBJ2-1; d_gene: -
CDR3nt: TGTGCCAGCAGCCCACCGGGACTAGCGGGAGCAACAAATGAGCAGTACTTC; CDR3aa: CASSPPGLAGATNEQYF; v_gene: TRBV3-1; abundance: few; j_gene: TRBJ2-5; d_gene: TRBD2
CDR3nt: TGTGCCAGCAGCTTAGTCGGGCGGACTAGCGGGGGGGGATGGCAGTTCTTC; CDR3aa: CASSLVGRTSGGGWQFF; v_gene: TRBV11-2; abundance: -; j_gene: TRBJ2-1; d_gene: TRBD2
CDR3nt: TGTGCCAGCAGTTACGGGCGACTTCCCCGAGATACGCAGTATTTT; CDR3aa: CASSYGRLPRDTQYF; v_gene: TRBV6-5; abundance: many; j_gene: TRBJ2-3; d_gene: -
CDR3nt: TGCGCCAGCAGCCAAGAGTCGGGACTAGCGAACGAGCAGTACTTC; CDR3aa: CASSQESGLANEQYF; v_gene: TRBV4-3; abundance: few; j_gene: TRBJ2-7; d_gene: TRBD2
CDR3nt: TGCGCCAGCAGCATACAGGGCACTGAAGCTTTCTTT; CDR3aa: CASSIQGTEAFF; v_gene: TRBV5-1; abundance: -; j_gene: TRBJ1-1; d_gene: -
CDR3nt: TGTGCCAGCAGCTTAGGTGGGATCAATTCACCCCTCCACTTT; CDR3aa: CASSLGGINSPLHF; v_gene: TRBV7-9; abundance: -; j_gene: TRBJ1-6; d_gene: -
CDR3nt: TGTGCCAGCAGTTTACGGGACACTACCTACGAGCAGTACTTC; CDR3aa: CASSLRDTTYEQYF; v_gene: TRBV12-3/TRBV12-4; abundance: -; j_gene: TRBJ2-7; d_gene: -
CDR3nt: TGTGCCAGCAGCGTCTCGGTCAGCTCTGGGGCCAACGTCCTGACTTTC; CDR3aa: CASSVSVSSGANVLTF; v_gene: TRBV11-2; abundance: -; j_gene: TRBJ2-6; d_gene: -
CDR3nt: TGTGCCAGCAGTTACGCGGTAAGCTCCTACAATGAGCAGTTCTTC; CDR3aa: CASSYAVSSYNEQFF; v_gene: TRBV6-2/TRBV6-3; abundance: -; j_gene: TRBJ2-1; d_gene: -
CDR3nt: TGCAGCGTTGGACGGGTGCCATACAATGAGCAGTTCTTC; CDR3aa: CSVGRVPYNEQFF; v_gene: TRBV29-1; abundance: -; j_gene: TRBJ2-1; d_gene: -
CDR3nt: TGTGCCATCGGGTTTGACCCGGCGACCAATCAGCCCCAGCATTTT; CDR3aa: CAIGFDPATNQPQHF; v_gene: TRBV10-3; abundance: few; j_gene: TRBJ1-5; d_gene: -
CDR3nt: TGCGCCAGCAGCCTCGGACTAGCCTCCTCTACTGAGCAGTTCTTC; CDR3aa: CASSLGLASSTEQFF; v_gene: TRBV4-1; abundance: few; j_gene: TRBJ2-1; d_gene: TRBD2
CDR3nt: TGTGCCAGCAGCTTAGCGTCCGGGGTAGCGGGGAAGTTCTTC; CDR3aa: CASSLASGVAGKFF; v_gene: TRBV7-2; abundance: few; j_gene: TRBJ2-1; d_gene: TRBD2
CDR3nt: TGTGCCAGCAGCTTAGCATCAGTGGTCGGTTACAATGAGCAGTTCTTC; CDR3aa: CASSLASVVGYNEQFF; v_gene: TRBV7-2; abundance: -; j_gene: TRBJ2-1; d_gene: -
CDR3nt: TGTGCCAGCAGCCAAACCCAAGAAAAACTGTTTTTT; CDR3aa: CASSQTQEKLFF; v_gene: TRBV3-1; abundance: few; j_gene: TRBJ1-4; d_gene: -
CDR3nt: TGTGCCAGCAGTAACACCGGGACTAGCTACGAGCAGTACTTC; CDR3aa: CASSNTGTSYEQYF; v_gene: TRBV27; abundance: few; j_gene: TRBJ2-7; d_gene: TRBD2
CDR3nt: TGTGCCAGCACCAGGTCATTGACCAGGGACAATCAGCCCCAGCATTTT; CDR3aa: CASTRSLTRDNQPQHF; v_gene: TRBV12-3/TRBV12-4; abundance: few; j_gene: TRBJ1-5; d_gene: -
CDR3nt: TGTACCAGCAGAAAAACGGGGGGGCAAGAGACCCAGTACTTC; CDR3aa: CTSRKTGGQETQYF; v_gene: TRBV12-3/TRBV12-4; abundance: -; j_gene: TRBJ2-5; d_gene: TRBD2
CDR3nt: TGTGCCAACAGCTTAGCGGAGACACCCTATAATTCACCCCTCCACTTT; CDR3aa: CANSLAETPYNSPLHF; v_gene: TRBV7-2; abundance: -; j_gene: TRBJ1-6; d_gene: -
CDR3nt: TGTGCCAGCAGAGAGCGGGGTATATCGGGTGAGCAGTTCTTC; CDR3aa: CASRERGISGEQFF; v_gene: TRBV27; abundance: -; j_gene: TRBJ2-1; d_gene: TRBD2
CDR3nt: TGTGCCAGCAGCTCGTCTTCTCCAACCCCTTACCCCTACAATGAGCAGTACTTC; CDR3aa: CASSSSSPTPYPYNEQYF; v_gene: TRBV7-2; abundance: -; j_gene: TRBJ2-5; d_gene: -
CDR3nt: TGCAGTGCTAGACTTCTAGCGGGCAATGAGCAGTTCTTC; CDR3aa: CSARLLAGNEQFF; v_gene: TRBV20-1; abundance: few; j_gene: TRBJ2-1; d_gene: TRBD2
CDR3nt: TGTGCCAGCAGTTTATCTGTAGGCGACGAGCAGTACTTC; CDR3aa: CASSLSVGDEQYF; v_gene: TRBV27; abundance: -; j_gene: TRBJ2-7; d_gene: -
CDR3nt: TGTGCCAGCAGCGATACTAGAGGCAATGAGCAGTACTTC; CDR3aa: CASSDTRGNEQYF; v_gene: TRBV11-2; abundance: -; j_gene: TRBJ2-5; d_gene: -
CDR3nt: TGCGCCAGCAGCCAAGACATAGCGGGAAACACAGATACGCAGTATTTT; CDR3aa: CASSQDIAGNTDTQYF; v_gene: TRBV4-3; abundance: few; j_gene: TRBJ2-3; d_gene: TRBD2
CDR3nt: TGTGCCAGCAGCCAAGATCGGGGGACTAGCGGGGCTCCCGGGAATGAGCAGTTCTTC; CDR3aa: CASSQDRGTSGAPGNEQFF; v_gene: TRBV3-1; abundance: few; j_gene: TRBJ2-1; d_gene: TRBD2
CDR3nt: TGCGCCAGCAGCCAAGATAACAGGGGGTTTGGAAACACCATATATTTT; CDR3aa: CASSQDNRGFGNTIYF; v_gene: TRBV4-3; abundance: few; j_gene: TRBJ1-3; d_gene: TRBD1
CDR3nt: TGTGCCAGCAGCTCCCGGACTAGCGGGAGTTTGGGTGGTACGCAGTATTTT; CDR3aa: CASSSRTSGSLGGTQYF; v_gene: TRBV7-2; abundance: -; j_gene: TRBJ2-3; d_gene: TRBD2
CDR3nt: TGTGCCAGCAGAGAACAGGCGATTGCATATGGCTACACCTTC; CDR3aa: CASREQAIAYGYTF; v_gene: TRBV28; abundance: -; j_gene: TRBJ1-2; d_gene: -
CDR3nt: TGCGCCAGCAGCCAAGATCCAGGAGGGGCGGTCGGCTCCTACAATGAGCAGTTCTTC; CDR3aa: CASSQDPGGAVGSYNEQFF; v_gene: TRBV4-3; abundance: -; j_gene: TRBJ2-1; d_gene: -
CDR3nt: TGTGCCAGCAGTCAAGCAGGGGCGTCCACCCACGAGCAGTACTTC; CDR3aa: CASSQAGASTHEQYF; v_gene: TRBV25-1; abundance: many; j_gene: TRBJ2-7; d_gene: -
CDR3nt: TGTGCCAGCAGCTACTCCCTACGCAGGCAAGAGACCCAGTACTTC; CDR3aa: CASSYSLRRQETQYF; v_gene: TRBV13; abundance: -; j_gene: TRBJ2-5; d_gene: -
CDR3nt: TGCAGTGCCCCCAGGACAGGGGCGGTTGGCTACACCTTC; CDR3aa: CSAPRTGAVGYTF; v_gene: TRBV20-1; abundance: -; j_gene: TRBJ1-2; d_gene: TRBD1
CDR3nt: TGCGCCAGCTCGGGACTAGCGGGAGATTTAGGGAGGGAGACCCAGTACTTC; CDR3aa: CASSGLAGDLGRETQYF; v_gene: TRBV4-1; abundance: -; j_gene: TRBJ2-5; d_gene: TRBD2
CDR3nt: TGCGCCAGCAGCCAAGAAGGGGCCTTGCAAGAGACCCAGTACTTC; CDR3aa: CASSQEGALQETQYF; v_gene: TRBV4-1; abundance: -; j_gene: TRBJ2-5; d_gene: -
CDR3nt: TGTGCCAGCAGTGGCAGAAAATCCTACGAGCAGTACTTC; CDR3aa: CASSGRKSYEQYF; v_gene: TRBV2; abundance: -; j_gene: TRBJ2-7; d_gene: -
CDR3nt: TGCAGTGCTCCGGACCTAAGCACAGATACGCAGTATTTT; CDR3aa: CSAPDLSTDTQYF; v_gene: TRBV20-1; abundance: few; j_gene: TRBJ2-3; d_gene: -
CDR3nt: TGTGCCAGCAGTCGGACAAATTTTAATGAAAAACTGTTTTTT; CDR3aa: CASSRTNFNEKLFF; v_gene: TRBV6-5; abundance: -; j_gene: TRBJ1-4; d_gene: -